This T cell receptor (beta chain) was sequenced during a study of blood T cell repertoires in COVID-19. Looking at the study overall: COVID-19 samples from acute and convalescent phases originated in the United States, Italy and Spain. PBMCs, B-cell-depleted T cells, or T cells provided the cDNA or gDNA that made up the material.

As processed by the authors: Reference gene primer amplification in the assay estimated nucleated cell counts. Using immunoSEQ multiplex PCR, the repertoire was profiled, and TCRdb retains in-frame clones only, with some absent. That table is the source of V, J and clone size, and D and trimming were worked out from the DNA. The data show approximately 89,000 clones, 70% to 90% seen once. Trimming took 6 bases from V and 8 from J, leaving 19 bases between them. Germline V gives CDR1 SQVTM, CDR2 ANQGSEA. The CDR3 spans 14 residues. The clonotype comes from a human donor in a cohort sampled during active COVID-19. The V call is TRBV29-1, the J call TRBJ2-2; D possibly corresponds to TRBD1 (6 bases). The specimen was peripheral blood. The CDR3 loop is CSVQPQDRSGELFF. For the CDR3, the DNA is TGCAGCGTCCAGCCCCAAGACAGGTCAGGGGAGCTGTTTTTT.